Below, 13 T cell receptor beta chains from the same sample are listed, as sequenced in a study of T cell responses to AZD1222 COVID-19 vaccine. Data came from immunoSEQ multiplex PCR; TCRdb stores just in-frame clones and leaves some out. The sample carries about 93,000 clones, about 90% recorded once. Sequenced material: peripheral blood, taken on day 0 of AZD1222 vaccination. The receptor set was obtained from an adult in good health.

Only a few counts were recorded for this clone. The V gene is TRBV20-1, the J gene TRBJ1-2; possibly TRBD1 for D (6 bases). The CDR3 spans 15 residues. V was pared by 3 bases and J by 0 bases, with 14 bases between. Germline CDR1 and CDR2: DFQATT and SNEGSKA (reference sequence). For the CDR3, the DNA is TGCAGTGCTAGTTTAGGGGGGGGAGCTAACTATGGCTACACCTTC. It codes for CSASLGGGANYGYTF.

The rearrangement uses TRBV3-1 (or the pseudogene TRBV3-2) and TRBJ1-4; perhaps TRBD1 as D (5 bases). The V gene lost 3 bases and the J gene lost 6 bases, with 14 bases spanning the gap. Looked up from germline, CDR1 is LGHDT and CDR2 is YNNKEL (reference sequence). This CDR3 has 15 amino acids. The CDR3 nucleotides read TGTGCCAGCAGCCAGGTTGACAGAGCCCATGAAAAACTGTTTTTT. It specifies CASSQVDRAHEKLFF.

This rearrangement joins TRBV7-6 to TRBJ2-7, with D perhaps TRBD2 (7 bases). Germline CDR1 and CDR2: SGHVS and FNYEAQ. V lost 1 base and J lost 9, with 31 bases in between. There are 19 residues in the CDR3. CDR3 in amino acids: CASSLGWTDVRGREISQYF. CDR3 bases: TGTGCCAGCAGCTTAGGATGGACTGACGTAAGGGGGAGGGAGATATCGCAGTACTTC.

The rearrangement links TRBV3-1 (or the pseudogene TRBV3-2) to TRBJ2-3, with a weak D call TRBD2 (6 bases). This CDR3 has 16 amino acids. The germline V gene encodes CDR1 LGHDT and CDR2 YNNKEL (reference sequence). Trimming cost V 0 bases and J 1 base, with 11 bases left between them. The CDR3 DNA sequence: TGTGCCAGCAGCCAAGATCTGGGCGGGGGCACAGATACGCAGTATTTT. Translating it yields CASSQDLGGGTDTQYF.

V is TRBV7-9 and J is TRBJ2-1, with D possibly called TRBD1 or TRBD2 (5 bases each). CDR1 and CDR2 from the germline V gene are SEHNR and FQNEAQ (reference sequence). Trimming removed 2 bases at V and 4 bases at J, with 18 bases between. CDR3 length: 17 residues. The CDR3 DNA reads TGTGCCAGCAGCTTACTTTGGCAACGAGGGGTTTACAATGAGCAGTTCTTC. This gives the protein CASSLLWQRGVYNEQFF. Filled out from reference TRBV7-9 and TRBJ2-1, the complete variable domain reads DTGVSQNPRHKITKRGQNVTFRCDPISEHNRLYWYRQTLGQGPEFLTYFQNEAQLEKSRLLSDRFSAERPKGSFSTLEIQRTEQGDSAMYLCASSLLWQRGVYNEQFFGPGTRLTVL.

V is TRBV28 and J is TRBJ2-5; tentatively, D is TRBD1 (5 bases). Trimming stripped 5 bases from V and 2 bases from J, with 9 bases between. Germline loops: CDR1 MDHEN, CDR2 SYDVKM. The length of the CDR3 is 13 residues. The CDR3 sequence: CASSEGHQETQYF. As DNA, the CDR3 is TGTGCCAGCAGTGAAGGACATCAAGAGACCCAGTACTTC.

The V and J genes are TRBV28 and TRBJ2-7; 7 nucleotides align to TRBD2. CDR3 size: 14 residues. Germline values: CDR1 MDHEN, CDR2 SYDVKM. Trimming cost V 2 bases and J 2 bases; bases outside gene matches: 3. The CDR3, as DNA: TGTGCCAGCAGTTTAGGCGGGGGAACCTACGAGCAGTACTTC. It encodes CASSLGGGTYEQYF.

This chain links TRBV30 with TRBJ2-1; a possible D gene is TRBD1 (5 bases). The germline gives CDR1 GTSNPN, CDR2 SVGIG (reference sequence). The CDR3 covers 13 residues. V lost 1 base and J lost 9, with 13 bases in between. The CDR3 loop is CAWSGQPGSEQFF. CDR3 in DNA: TGTGCCTGGAGTGGACAGCCAGGTAGTGAGCAGTTCTTC.

The chain couples TRBV11-3 to TRBJ1-1, with TRBD1 matching over 8 bases. J gave up 6 bases and V 4 bases, and 7 bases lay outside the gene matches. This CDR3 has 14 residues. CDR1 is SGHNT and CDR2 is YENEEA in the germline V gene. CDR3 sequence (DNA): TGTGCCAGCAGCTACCAGGGGGCGCAATCTGAAGCTTTCTTT. This codes for CASSYQGAQSEAFF.

This rearrangement joins TRBV9 to TRBJ1-1; D uncertain. This CDR3 comprises 14 residues. CDR1 and CDR2 (germline): SGDLS, YYNGEE. V was shortened by 4 bases and J by 0 bases, with 10 bases between the two germline ends. In DNA form, the CDR3 reads TGTGCCAGCAGCCCCCGGACCCTGAACACTGAAGCTTTCTTT. Translated: CASSPRTLNTEAFF. Looking up the rest from reference TRBV9 and TRBJ1-1 gives the full variable domain: DSGVTQTPKHLITATGQRVTLRCSPRSGDLSVYWYQQSLDQGLQFLIQYYNGEERAKGNILERFSAQQFPDLHSELNLSSLELGDSALYFCASSPRTLNTEAFFGQGTRLTVV.

The rearrangement links TRBV11-2 to TRBJ1-3; the D gene is possibly TRBD1 (6 bases). The germline CDR1 and CDR2 sequences are SGHAT and FQNNGV. There are 16 residues in the CDR3. The V end lost 4 bases, the J end lost 9 bases, and 22 bases lay between the germline ends. This chain's CDR3 is CASSSPPSGAIGTIYF. CDR3 nucleotides: TGTGCCAGCAGCTCCCCCCCCTCGGGGGCTATTGGCACCATATATTTT.

The count of this clone is one. This rearrangement joins TRBV28 to TRBJ1-1; D possibly corresponds to TRBD1 (5 bases). Trimming took 8 bases from V and 7 from J, leaving 14 bases between them. Germline V CDR1 and CDR2: MDHEN, SYDVKM. There are 12 residues in the CDR3. CDR3: CASALGRSEAFF. CDR3 DNA: TGTGCCAGCGCCTTGGGACGGAGTGAAGCTTTCTTT.

This clone was counted once. The chain recombines TRBV7-9 with TRBJ1-1; 8 bases fit TRBD1. CDR3 size: 14 residues. Per the germline V gene, CDR1 is SEHNR and CDR2 is FQNEAQ (reference sequence). The V segment lost 6 bases and the J segment 1 base; nucleotides outside the gene matches: 4. The CDR3 DNA reads as TGTGCCAGCAGGCCACAGGGGGAGAACACTGAAGCTTTCTTT. This gives the protein CASRPQGENTEAFF.